The 2 T cell receptor beta chains presented below share a single source sample, sequenced in a study of intratumoral heterogeneity in liver cancer. Each tumour sample represents a distinct, spatially separated region of the hepatocellular carcinoma nodule. Sequencing was performed with immunoSEQ multiplex PCR; in TCRdb, only in-frame clones are kept and a portion is missing. The sample has around 2,900 clones; about two thirds are singletons. This material consisted of tumor tissue, taken before any cancer treatment. The receptors stem from a woman in her 70s with hepatocellular carcinoma.

This clone was recorded once. The rearrangement links TRBV7-8 to TRBJ2-4, with D unresolved. Germline V lookup: CDR1 SGHVS, CDR2 FQNEAQ. The CDR3 is 12 residues long. Deletions cut 5 bases from V and 9 bases from J, with 11 bases between. The CDR3, as DNA: TGTGCCAGCAGCCCGGCTTCGGGCATTCAGTACTTC. Translated: CASSPASGIQYF.

V gene TRBV19 combines with J gene TRBJ2-7; TRBD1 matches 10 bases. CDR1 is LNHDA, CDR2 SQIVND, per germline (reference sequence). Trimming at V came to 7 bases and at J to 10 bases, leaving 13 bases not matched to a gene. The CDR3 is 14 amino acids. CDR3 protein: CASTPGTGVSLQYF. In nucleotides, the CDR3 is TGTGCCAGTACCCCCGGGACAGGGGTTTCCCTTCAGTACTTC. The full variable domain, rest sourced from reference TRBV19 and TRBJ2-7, is DGGITQSPKYLFRKEGQNVTLSCEQNLNHDAMYWYRQDPGQGLRLIYYSQIVNDFQKGDIAEGYSVSREKKESFPLTVTSAQKNPTAFYLCASTPGTGVSLQYFGPGTRLTVT.